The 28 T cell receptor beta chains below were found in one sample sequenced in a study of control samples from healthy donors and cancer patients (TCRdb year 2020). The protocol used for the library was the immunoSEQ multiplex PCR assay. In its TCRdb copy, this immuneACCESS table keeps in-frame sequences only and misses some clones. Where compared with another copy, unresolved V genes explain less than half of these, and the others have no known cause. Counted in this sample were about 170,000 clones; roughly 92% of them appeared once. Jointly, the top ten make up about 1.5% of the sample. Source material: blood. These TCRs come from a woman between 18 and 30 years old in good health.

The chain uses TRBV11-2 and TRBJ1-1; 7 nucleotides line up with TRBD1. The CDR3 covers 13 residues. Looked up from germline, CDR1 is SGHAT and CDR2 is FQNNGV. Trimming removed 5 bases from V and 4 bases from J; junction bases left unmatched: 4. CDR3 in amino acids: CASSGQGVTEAFF. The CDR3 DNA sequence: TGTGCCAGCAGCGGGCAGGGGGTCACTGAAGCTTTCTTT. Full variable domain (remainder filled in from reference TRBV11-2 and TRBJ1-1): EAGVAQSPRYKIIEKRQSVAFWCNPISGHATLYWYQQILGQGPKLLIQFQNNGVVDDSQLPKDRFSAERLKGVDSTLKIQPAKLEDSAVYLCASSGQGVTEAFFGQGTRLTVV.

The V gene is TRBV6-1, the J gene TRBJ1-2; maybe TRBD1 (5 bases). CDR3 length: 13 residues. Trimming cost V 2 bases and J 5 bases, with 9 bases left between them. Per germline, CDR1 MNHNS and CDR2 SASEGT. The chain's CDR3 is CASSERGLYGYTF. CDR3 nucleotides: TGTGCCAGCAGTGAAAGGGGCCTATATGGCTACACCTTC.

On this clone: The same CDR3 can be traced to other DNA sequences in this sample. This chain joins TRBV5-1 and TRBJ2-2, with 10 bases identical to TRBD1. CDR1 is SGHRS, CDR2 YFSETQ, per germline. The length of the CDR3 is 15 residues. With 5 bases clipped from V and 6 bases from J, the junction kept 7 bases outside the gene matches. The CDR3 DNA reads TGCGCCAGCAGAGCCGGGACAGGGGCCCCCGGGGAGCTGTTTTTT. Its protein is CASRAGTGAPGELFF.

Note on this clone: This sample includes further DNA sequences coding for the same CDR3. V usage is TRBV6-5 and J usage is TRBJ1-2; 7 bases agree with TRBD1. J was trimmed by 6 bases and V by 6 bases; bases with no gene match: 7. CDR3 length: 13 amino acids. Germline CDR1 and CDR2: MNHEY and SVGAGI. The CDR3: CASSRTGENGYTF. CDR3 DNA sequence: TGTGCCAGCAGCCGAACAGGGGAGAATGGCTACACCTTC.

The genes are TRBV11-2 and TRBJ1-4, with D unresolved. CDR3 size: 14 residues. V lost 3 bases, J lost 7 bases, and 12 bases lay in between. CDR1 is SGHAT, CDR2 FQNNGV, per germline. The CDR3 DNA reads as TGTGCCAGCAGCTTCACAGCCGGGGTTGAAAAACTGTTTTTT. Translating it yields CASSFTAGVEKLFF.

The CDR3 sequence is CASSPDRGLATGELFF. The CDR3 DNA sequence: TGCGCCAGCAGCCCGGACAGGGGGTTGGCCACCGGGGAGCTGTTTTTT. This chain links TRBV5-1 with TRBJ2-2; 10 nucleotides agree with TRBD1. The CDR3 runs to 16 residues. In germline, CDR1 is SGHRS, CDR2 YFSETQ. Losses at the gene ends were 4 bases for V and 4 bases for J; bases not matched to a gene: 7.

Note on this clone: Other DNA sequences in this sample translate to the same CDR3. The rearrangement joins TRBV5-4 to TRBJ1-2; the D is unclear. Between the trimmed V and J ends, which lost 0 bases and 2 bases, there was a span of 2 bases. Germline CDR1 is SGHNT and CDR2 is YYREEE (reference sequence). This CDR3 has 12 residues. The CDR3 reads CASSLDNYGYTF. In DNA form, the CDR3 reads TGTGCCAGCAGCTTGGACAACTATGGCTACACCTTC.

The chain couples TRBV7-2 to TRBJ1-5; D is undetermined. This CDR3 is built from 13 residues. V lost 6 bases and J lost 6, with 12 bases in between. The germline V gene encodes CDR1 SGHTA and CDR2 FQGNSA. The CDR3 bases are TGTGCCAGCAGTCGAACGGGCGGTCAGCCCCAGCATTTT. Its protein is CASSRTGGQPQHF.

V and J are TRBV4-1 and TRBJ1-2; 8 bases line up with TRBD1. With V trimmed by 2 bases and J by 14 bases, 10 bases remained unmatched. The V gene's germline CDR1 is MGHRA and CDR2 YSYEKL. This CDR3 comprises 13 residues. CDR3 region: CASSQTRDRFGTF. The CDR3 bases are TGCGCCAGCAGCCAAACTCGGGACAGGTTTGGGACCTTC.

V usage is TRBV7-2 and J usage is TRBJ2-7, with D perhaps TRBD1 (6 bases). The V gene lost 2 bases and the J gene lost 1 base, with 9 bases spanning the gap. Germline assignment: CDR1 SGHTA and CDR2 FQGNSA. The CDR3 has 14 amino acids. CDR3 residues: CASSLLGQSYEQYF. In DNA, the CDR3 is TGTGCCAGCAGCTTACTAGGACAGTCCTACGAGCAGTACTTC.

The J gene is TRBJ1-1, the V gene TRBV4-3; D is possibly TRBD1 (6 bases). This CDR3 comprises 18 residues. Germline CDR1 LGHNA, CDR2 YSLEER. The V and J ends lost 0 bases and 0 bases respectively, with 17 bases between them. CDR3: CASSQDLWPGALNTEAFF. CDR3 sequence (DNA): TGCGCCAGCAGCCAAGATCTGTGGCCAGGGGCTTTGAACACTGAAGCTTTCTTT.

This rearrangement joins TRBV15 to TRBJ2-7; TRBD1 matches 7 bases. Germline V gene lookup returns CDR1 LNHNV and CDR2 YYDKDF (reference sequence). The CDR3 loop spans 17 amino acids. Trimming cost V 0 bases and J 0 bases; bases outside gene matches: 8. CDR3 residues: CATSRESRGSYSYEQYF. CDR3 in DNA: TGTGCCACCAGCAGAGAATCCAGGGGGTCTTACTCCTACGAGCAGTACTTC.

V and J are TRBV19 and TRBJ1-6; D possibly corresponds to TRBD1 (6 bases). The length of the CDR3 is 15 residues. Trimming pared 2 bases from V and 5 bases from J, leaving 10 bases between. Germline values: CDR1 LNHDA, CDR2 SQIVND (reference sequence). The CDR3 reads CASSIRGPDNSPLHF. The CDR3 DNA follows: TGTGCCAGTAGTATACGGGGGCCGGATAATTCACCCCTCCACTTT. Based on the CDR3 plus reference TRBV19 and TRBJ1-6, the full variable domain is DGGITQSPKYLFRKEGQNVTLSCEQNLNHDAMYWYRQDPGQGLRLIYYSQIVNDFQKGDIAEGYSVSREKKESFPLTVTSAQKNPTAFYLCASSIRGPDNSPLHFGNGTRLTVT.

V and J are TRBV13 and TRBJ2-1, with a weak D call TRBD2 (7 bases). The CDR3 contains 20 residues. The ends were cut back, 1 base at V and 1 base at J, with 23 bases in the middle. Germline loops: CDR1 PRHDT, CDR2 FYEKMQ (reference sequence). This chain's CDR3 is CASSLEGLGGGSASYNEQFF. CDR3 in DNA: TGTGCCAGCAGCTTAGAGGGCCTTGGGGGCGGGAGTGCTTCCTACAATGAGCAGTTCTTC.

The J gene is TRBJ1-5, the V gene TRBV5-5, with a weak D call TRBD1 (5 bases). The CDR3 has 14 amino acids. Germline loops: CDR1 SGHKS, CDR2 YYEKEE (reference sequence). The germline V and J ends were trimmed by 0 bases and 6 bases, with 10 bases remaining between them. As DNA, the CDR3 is TGTGCCAGCAGCTTGGTTGGACAAGGTCAGCCCCAGCATTTT. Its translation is CASSLVGQGQPQHF.

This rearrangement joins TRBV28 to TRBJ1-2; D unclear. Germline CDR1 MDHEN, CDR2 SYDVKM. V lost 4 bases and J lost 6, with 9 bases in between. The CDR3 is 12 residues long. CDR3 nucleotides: TGTGCCAGCAGTTCGGGAATAAATGGCTACACCTTC. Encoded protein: CASSSGINGYTF.

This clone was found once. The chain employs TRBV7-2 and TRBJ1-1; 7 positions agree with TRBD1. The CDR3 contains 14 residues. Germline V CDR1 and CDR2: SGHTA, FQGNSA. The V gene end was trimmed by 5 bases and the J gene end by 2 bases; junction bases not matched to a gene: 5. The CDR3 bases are TGTGCCAGCAGCCCTCGGGACAGCAACACTGAAGCTTTCTTT. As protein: CASSPRDSNTEAFF.

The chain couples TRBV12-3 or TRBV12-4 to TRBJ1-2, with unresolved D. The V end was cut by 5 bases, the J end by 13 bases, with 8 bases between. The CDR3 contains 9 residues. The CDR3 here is CASSPPATF. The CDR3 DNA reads TGTGCCAGCAGTCCCCCGGCCACCTTC.

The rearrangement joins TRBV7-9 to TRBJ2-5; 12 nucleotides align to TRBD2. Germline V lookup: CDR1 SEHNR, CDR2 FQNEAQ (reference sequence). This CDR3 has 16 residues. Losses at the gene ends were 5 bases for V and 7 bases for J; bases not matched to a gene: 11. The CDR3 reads CASSRQLAGGPGTQYF. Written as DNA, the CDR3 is TGTGCCAGCAGCCGCCAGCTAGCGGGGGGGCCGGGGACCCAGTACTTC. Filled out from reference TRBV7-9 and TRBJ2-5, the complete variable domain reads DTGVSQNPRHKITKRGQNVTFRCDPISEHNRLYWYRQTLGQGPEFLTYFQNEAQLEKSRLLSDRFSAERPKGSFSTLEIQRTEQGDSAMYLCASSRQLAGGPGTQYFGPGTRLLVL.

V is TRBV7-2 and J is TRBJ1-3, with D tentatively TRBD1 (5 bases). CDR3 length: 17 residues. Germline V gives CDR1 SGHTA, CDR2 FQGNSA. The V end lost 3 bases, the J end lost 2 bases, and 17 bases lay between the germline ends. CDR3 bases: TGTGCCAGCAGCTTCGAACCGGGACGTATGACTGGAAACACCATATATTTT. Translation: CASSFEPGRMTGNTIYF.

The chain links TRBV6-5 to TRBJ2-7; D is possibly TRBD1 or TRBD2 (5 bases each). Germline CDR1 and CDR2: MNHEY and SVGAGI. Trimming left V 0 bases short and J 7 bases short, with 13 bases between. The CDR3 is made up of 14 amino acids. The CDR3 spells CASSYSFTGGEQYF. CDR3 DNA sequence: TGTGCCAGCAGTTACTCATTTACAGGAGGAGAGCAGTACTTC.

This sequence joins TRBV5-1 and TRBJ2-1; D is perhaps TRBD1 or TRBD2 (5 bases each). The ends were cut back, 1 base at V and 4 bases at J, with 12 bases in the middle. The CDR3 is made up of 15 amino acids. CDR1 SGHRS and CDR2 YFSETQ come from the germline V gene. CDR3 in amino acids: CASSLRDPSYNEQFF. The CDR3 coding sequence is TGCGCCAGCAGCTTGCGGGACCCCTCTTACAATGAGCAGTTCTTC.

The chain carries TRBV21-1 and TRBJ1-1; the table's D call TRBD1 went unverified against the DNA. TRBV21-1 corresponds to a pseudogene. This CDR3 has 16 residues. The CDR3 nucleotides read TGTGCCAGCAGCAACCGGGCAGGGGTACCTCACACTGAAGCTTTCTTT. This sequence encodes CASSNRAGVPHTEAFF.

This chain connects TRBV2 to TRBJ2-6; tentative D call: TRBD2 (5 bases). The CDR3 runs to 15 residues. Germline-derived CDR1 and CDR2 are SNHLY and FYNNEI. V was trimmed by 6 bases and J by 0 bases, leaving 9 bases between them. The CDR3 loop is CASSLAPSGANVLTF. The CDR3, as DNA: TGTGCCAGCAGCCTAGCACCCTCTGGGGCCAACGTCCTGACTTTC.

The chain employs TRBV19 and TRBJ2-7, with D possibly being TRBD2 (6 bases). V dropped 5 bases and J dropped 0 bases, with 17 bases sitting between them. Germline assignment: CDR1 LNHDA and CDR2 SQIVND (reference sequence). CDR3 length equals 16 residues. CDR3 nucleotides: TGTGCCAGTAGTCCGCTAGGCAGCGGGTTCTCCTACGAGCAGTACTTC. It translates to CASSPLGSGFSYEQYF.

The CDR3, as DNA: TGCGCCAGCAGCCAAGGGGGGGGCTCTGAAGCTTTCTTT. This gives the protein CASSQGGGSEAFF. The chain carries TRBV4-3 and TRBJ1-1, with D possibly matching TRBD1 (6 bases). Trimming took 1 base from V and 6 from J, leaving 9 bases between them. The CDR3 spans 13 residues. Germline lookup yields CDR1 LGHNA and CDR2 YSLEER.

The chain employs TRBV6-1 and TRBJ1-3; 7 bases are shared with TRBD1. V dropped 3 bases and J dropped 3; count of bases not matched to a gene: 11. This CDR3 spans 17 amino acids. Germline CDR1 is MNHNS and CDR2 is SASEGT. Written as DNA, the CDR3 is TGTGCCAGCAGTGAGTACGCGGGACAGACATTTGGAAACACCATATATTTT. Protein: CASSEYAGQTFGNTIYF.

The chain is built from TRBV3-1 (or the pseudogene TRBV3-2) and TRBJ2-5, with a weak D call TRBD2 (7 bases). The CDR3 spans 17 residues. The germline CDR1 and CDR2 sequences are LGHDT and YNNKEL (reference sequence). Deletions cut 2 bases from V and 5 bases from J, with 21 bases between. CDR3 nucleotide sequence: TGTGCCAGCAGCCAAACTCGAGGGGGGGGGCCCCGGGAGACCCAGTACTTC. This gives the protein CASSQTRGGGPRETQYF.